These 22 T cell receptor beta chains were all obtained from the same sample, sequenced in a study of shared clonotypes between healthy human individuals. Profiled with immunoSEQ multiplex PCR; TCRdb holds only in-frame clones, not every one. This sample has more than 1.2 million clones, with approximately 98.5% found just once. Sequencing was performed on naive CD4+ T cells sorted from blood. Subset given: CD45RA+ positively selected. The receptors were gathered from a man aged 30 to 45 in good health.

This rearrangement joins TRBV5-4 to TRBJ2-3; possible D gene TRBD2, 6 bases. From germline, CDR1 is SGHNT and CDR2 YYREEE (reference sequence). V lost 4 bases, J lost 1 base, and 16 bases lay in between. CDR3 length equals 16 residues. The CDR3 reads CASSLPLATGTDTQYF. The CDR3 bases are TGTGCCAGCAGCCTTCCCCTAGCGACAGGCACAGATACGCAGTATTTT.

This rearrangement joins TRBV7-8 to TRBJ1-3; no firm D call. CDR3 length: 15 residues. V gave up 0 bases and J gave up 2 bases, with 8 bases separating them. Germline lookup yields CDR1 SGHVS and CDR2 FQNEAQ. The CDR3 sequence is CASSLALGPGNTIYF. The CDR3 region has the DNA TGTGCCAGCAGCTTAGCGCTAGGGCCTGGAAACACCATATATTTT.

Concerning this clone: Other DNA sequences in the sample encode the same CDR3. Here the CDR3 DNA reads TGTGCCAGTAGCATTGGACCCAATCAGCCCCAGCATTTT. It translates to CASSIGPNQPQHF. The chain links TRBV19 to TRBJ1-5, with D unresolved. Per germline, CDR1 LNHDA and CDR2 SQIVND (reference sequence). This CDR3 region has 13 residues. V shed 6 bases and J shed 3 bases, with 9 bases lying between them.

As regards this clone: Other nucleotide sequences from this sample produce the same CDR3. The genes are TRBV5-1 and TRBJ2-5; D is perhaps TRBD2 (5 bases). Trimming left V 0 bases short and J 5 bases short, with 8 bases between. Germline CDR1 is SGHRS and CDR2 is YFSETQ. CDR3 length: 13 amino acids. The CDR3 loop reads CASSLAGIETQYF. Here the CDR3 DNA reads TGCGCCAGCAGCTTGGCCGGGATTGAGACCCAGTACTTC.

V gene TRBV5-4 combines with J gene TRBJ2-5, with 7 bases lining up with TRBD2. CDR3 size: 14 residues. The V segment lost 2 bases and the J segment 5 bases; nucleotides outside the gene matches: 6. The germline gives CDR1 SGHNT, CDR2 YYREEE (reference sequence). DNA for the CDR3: TGTGCCAGCAGCTTCTCTAGCGGAGGGGAGACCCAGTACTTC. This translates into CASSFSSGGETQYF. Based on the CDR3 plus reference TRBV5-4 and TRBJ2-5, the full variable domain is ETGVTQSPTHLIKTRGQQVTLRCSSQSGHNTVSWYQQALGQGPQFIFQYYREEENGRGNFPPRFSGLQFPNYSSELNVNALELDDSALYLCASSFSSGGETQYFGPGTRLLVL.

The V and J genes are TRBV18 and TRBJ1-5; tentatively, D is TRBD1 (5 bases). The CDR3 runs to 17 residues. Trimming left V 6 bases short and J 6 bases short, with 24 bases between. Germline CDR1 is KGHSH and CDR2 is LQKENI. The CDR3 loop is CASSMNQPNTGSQPQHF. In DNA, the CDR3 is TGTGCCAGCTCCATGAACCAACCTAACACAGGATCTCAGCCCCAGCATTTT. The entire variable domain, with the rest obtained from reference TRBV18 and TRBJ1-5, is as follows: NAGVMQNPRHLVRRRGQEARLRCSPMKGHSHVYWYRQLPEEGLKFMVYLQKENIIDESGMPKERFSAEFPKEGPSILRIQQVVRGDSAAYFCASSMNQPNTGSQPQHFGDGTRLSIL.

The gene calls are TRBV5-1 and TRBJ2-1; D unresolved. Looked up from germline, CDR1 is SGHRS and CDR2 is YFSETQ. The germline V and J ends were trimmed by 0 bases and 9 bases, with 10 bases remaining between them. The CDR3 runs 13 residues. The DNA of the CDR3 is TGCGCCAGCAGCTTGGCGTCTAGGGCTGAGCAGTTCTTC. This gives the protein CASSLASRAEQFF.

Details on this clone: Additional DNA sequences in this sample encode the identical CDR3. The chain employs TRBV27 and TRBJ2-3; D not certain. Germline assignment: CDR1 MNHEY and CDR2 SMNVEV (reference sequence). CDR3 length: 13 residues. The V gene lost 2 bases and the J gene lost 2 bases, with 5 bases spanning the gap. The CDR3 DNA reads TGTGCCAGCAGTTTACGAGACACAGATACGCAGTATTTT. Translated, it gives CASSLRDTDTQYF.

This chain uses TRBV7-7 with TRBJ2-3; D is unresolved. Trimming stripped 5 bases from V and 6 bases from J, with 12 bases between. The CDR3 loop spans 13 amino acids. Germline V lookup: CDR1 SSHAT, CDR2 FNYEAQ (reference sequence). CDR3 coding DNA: TGTGCCAGCAGCCCCGGTGCAAGTGATACGCAGTATTTT. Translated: CASSPGASDTQYF.

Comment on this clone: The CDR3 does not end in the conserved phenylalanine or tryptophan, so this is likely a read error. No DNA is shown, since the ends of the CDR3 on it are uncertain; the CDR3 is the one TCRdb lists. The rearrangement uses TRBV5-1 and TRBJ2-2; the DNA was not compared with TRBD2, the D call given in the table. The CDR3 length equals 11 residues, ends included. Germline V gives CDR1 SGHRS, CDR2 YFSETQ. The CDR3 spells CASSLVAGGVR.

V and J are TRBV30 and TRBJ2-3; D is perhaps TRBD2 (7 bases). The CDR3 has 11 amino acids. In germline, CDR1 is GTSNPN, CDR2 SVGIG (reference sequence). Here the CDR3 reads CSGGGADTQYF. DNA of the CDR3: TGTAGCGGAGGGGGGGCAGATACGCAGTATTTT.

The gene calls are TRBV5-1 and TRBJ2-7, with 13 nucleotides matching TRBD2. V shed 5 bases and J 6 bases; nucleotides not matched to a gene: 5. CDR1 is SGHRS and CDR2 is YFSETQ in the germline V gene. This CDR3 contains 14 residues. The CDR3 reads CASSRTSGSSEQYF. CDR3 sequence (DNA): TGCGCCAGCAGTCGGACTAGCGGGAGCAGCGAGCAGTACTTC.

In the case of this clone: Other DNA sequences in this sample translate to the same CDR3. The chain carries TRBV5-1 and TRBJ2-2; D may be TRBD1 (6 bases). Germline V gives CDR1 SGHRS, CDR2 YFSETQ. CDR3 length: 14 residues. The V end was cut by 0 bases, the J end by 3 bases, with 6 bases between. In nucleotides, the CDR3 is TGCGCCAGCAGCTTGGCAGGGGACACCGGGGAGCTGTTTTTT. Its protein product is CASSLAGDTGELFF. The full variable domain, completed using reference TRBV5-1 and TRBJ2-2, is KAGVTQTPRYLIKTRGQQVTLSCSPISGHRSVSWYQQTPGQGLQFLFEYFSETQRNKGNFPGRFSGRQFSNSRSEMNVSTLELGDSALYLCASSLAGDTGELFFGEGSRLTVL.

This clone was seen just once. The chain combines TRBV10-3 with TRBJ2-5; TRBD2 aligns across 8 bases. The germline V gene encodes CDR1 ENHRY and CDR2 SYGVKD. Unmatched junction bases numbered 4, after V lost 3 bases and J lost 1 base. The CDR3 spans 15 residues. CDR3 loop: CAISDSGSGQETQYF. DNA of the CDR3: TGTGCCATCAGTGACAGCGGGAGCGGCCAAGAGACCCAGTACTTC.

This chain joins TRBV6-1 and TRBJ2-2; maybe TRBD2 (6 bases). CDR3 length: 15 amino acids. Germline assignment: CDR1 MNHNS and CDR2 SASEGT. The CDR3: CAVVEGPLNTGELFF. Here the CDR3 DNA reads TGTGCTGTGGTGGAGGGGCCATTGAACACCGGGGAGCTGTTTTTT.

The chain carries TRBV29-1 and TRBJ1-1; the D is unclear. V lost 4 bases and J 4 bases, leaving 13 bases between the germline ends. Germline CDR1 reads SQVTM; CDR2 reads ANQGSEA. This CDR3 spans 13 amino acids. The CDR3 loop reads CSVGSGWGTEAFF. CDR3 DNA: TGCAGCGTTGGTAGCGGTTGGGGCACTGAAGCTTTCTTT.

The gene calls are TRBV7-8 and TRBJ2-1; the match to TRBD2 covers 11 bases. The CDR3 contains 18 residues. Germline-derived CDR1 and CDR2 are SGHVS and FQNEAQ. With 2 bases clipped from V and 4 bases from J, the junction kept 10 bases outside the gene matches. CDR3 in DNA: TGTGCCAGCAGCTTATTTGGGGTACTAGCGGGAGCGTACAATGAGCAGTTCTTC. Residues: CASSLFGVLAGAYNEQFF.

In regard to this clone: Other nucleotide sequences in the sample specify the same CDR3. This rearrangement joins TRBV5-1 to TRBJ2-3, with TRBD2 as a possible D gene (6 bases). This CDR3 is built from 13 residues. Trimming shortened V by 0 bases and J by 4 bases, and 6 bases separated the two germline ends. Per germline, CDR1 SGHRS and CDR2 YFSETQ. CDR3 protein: CASSLGGADTQYF. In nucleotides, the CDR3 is TGCGCCAGCAGCTTGGGCGGGGCAGATACGCAGTATTTT.

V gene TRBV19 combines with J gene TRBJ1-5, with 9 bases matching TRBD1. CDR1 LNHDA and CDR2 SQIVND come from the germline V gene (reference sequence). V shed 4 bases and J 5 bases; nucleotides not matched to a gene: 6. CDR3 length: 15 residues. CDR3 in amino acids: CASSKETGGYQPQHF. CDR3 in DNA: TGTGCCAGTAGTAAAGAGACAGGGGGATATCAGCCCCAGCATTTT.

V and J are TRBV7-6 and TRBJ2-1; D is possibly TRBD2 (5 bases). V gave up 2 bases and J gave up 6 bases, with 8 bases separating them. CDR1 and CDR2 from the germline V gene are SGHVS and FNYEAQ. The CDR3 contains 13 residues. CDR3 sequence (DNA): TGTGCCAGCAGCTTAACTAGATTCAATGAGCAGTTCTTC. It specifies CASSLTRFNEQFF. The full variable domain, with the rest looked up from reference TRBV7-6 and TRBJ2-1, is GAGVSQSPRYKVTKRGQDVALRCDPISGHVSLYWYRQALGQGPEFLTYFNYEAQQDKSGLPNDRFSAERPEGSISTLTIQRTEQRDSAMYRCASSLTRFNEQFFGPGTRLTVL.

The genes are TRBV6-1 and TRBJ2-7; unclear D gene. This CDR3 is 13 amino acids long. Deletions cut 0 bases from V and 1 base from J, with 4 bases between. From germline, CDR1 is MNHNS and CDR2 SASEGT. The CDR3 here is CASSEAQSYEQYF. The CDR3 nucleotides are TGTGCCAGCAGTGAAGCGCAGTCCTACGAGCAGTACTTC.

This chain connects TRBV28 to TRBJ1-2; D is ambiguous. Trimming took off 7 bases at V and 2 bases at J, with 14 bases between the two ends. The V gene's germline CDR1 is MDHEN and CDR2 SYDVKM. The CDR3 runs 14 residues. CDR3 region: CASTQREGNYGYTF. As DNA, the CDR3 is TGTGCCAGCACCCAGCGGGAGGGAAACTATGGCTACACCTTC.